These 25 T cell receptor beta chains share one sample of origin, sequenced in a study of T-cell memory formation after mild COVID-19. MiXCR, run by TCRdb on the 5' RACE reads, gives a single entry per CDR3 protein. The sample shows roughly 600,000 distinct CDR3 sequences, about 20% of them seen only once. Sequenced sample: PBMCs or a T cell subset sorted from them (not recorded which). The receptors were sampled from an adult woman who had mild COVID-19 (a few samples of this study predate the infection). Cell type and time point are not known.

This clonotype was counted between two and nine times. The chain has TRBV2 and TRBJ2-2; 7 nucleotides line up with TRBD2. The germline gives CDR1 SNHLY, CDR2 FYNNEI. V dropped 8 bases and J dropped 4; count of bases not matched to a gene: 4. CDR3 length: 13 amino acids. The CDR3 here is CASSREGTGELFF. CDR3 DNA: TGTGCCAGCTCGAGGGAGGGCACCGGGGAGCTGTTTTTT. Full variable domain (rest looked up from reference TRBV2 and TRBJ2-2): EPEVTQTPSHQVTQMGQEVILRCVPISNHLYFYWYRQILGQKVEFLVSFYNNEISEKSEIFDDQFSVERPDGSNFTLKIRSTKLEDSAMYFCASSREGTGELFFGEGSRLTVL.

The chain couples TRBV7-8 to TRBJ1-1; D is unclear. The CDR3 contains 13 residues. V was pared by 5 bases and J by 1 base, with 8 bases between. Germline V gene sequence: CDR1 SGHVS, CDR2 FQNEAQ. The CDR3 spells CASSEGRNTEAFF. CDR3 nucleotide sequence: TGTGCCAGCAGCGAAGGACGGAACACTGAAGCTTTCTTT.

This clonotype was seen a few times. V usage is TRBV29-1 and J usage is TRBJ2-3; 15 nucleotides agree with TRBD2. V shed 4 bases, J shed 5 bases, and the junction held 7 bases outside the gene matches. Per the germline V gene, CDR1 is SQVTM and CDR2 is ANQGSEA. The CDR3 is 16 amino acids. The CDR3 bases are TGCAGCGTTGTGGGCGGACTAGCGGGAGGGCAAGATACGCAGTATTTT. Translated, it gives CSVVGGLAGGQDTQYF.

V gene TRBV5-1 combines with J gene TRBJ1-5; D is uncertain. V lost 0 bases, J lost 1 base, and 14 bases lay in between. CDR3 size: 17 residues. The germline V gene has CDR1 SGHRS and CDR2 YFSETQ. This chain's CDR3 is CASSLDPPGGSNQPQHF. In DNA, the CDR3 is TGCGCCAGCAGCTTGGATCCCCCGGGAGGGAGCAATCAGCCCCAGCATTTT.

This chain uses TRBV4-3 with TRBJ2-3; 9 positions agree with TRBD2. Germline V gives CDR1 LGHNA, CDR2 YSLEER. The CDR3 is 15 residues long. J was trimmed by 2 bases and V by 3 bases; bases with no gene match: 3. CDR3 sequence: CASSQTSGATDTQYF. CDR3 sequence (DNA): TGCGCCAGCAGCCAGACTAGCGGAGCCACAGATACGCAGTATTTT.

The sample holds a few counts of this clonotype. CDR3 DNA sequence: TGCAGTGCTAGAGATGGCAGGGAGGTACAAGAGACCCAGTACTTC. Its protein product is CSARDGREVQETQYF. The chain links TRBV20-1 to TRBJ2-5; tentatively, D is TRBD2 (6 bases). The CDR3 is 15 amino acids. Trimming shortened V by 0 bases and J by 2 bases, and 13 bases separated the two germline ends. Germline CDR1 DFQATT, CDR2 SNEGSKA (reference sequence).

V and J are TRBV19 and TRBJ2-3; D might be TRBD1 or TRBD2, each matching 6 bases. Germline CDR1 reads LNHDA; CDR2 reads SQIVND (reference sequence). The CDR3 runs to 15 residues. V shed 4 bases and J shed 6 bases, with 17 bases lying between them. DNA of the CDR3: TGTGCCAGTAGTACTCTGGAGGGGGTCTCGGATACGCAGTATTTT. Amino acids: CASSTLEGVSDTQYF. The variable domain in full, with the rest retrieved from reference TRBV19 and TRBJ2-3, is DGGITQSPKYLFRKEGQNVTLSCEQNLNHDAMYWYRQDPGQGLRLIYYSQIVNDFQKGDIAEGYSVSREKKESFPLTVTSAQKNPTAFYLCASSTLEGVSDTQYFGPGTRLTVL.

This clonotype appeared a few times. The gene calls are TRBV30 and TRBJ2-1; 7 nucleotides line up with TRBD2. This CDR3 is 14 amino acids long. In germline, CDR1 is GTSNPN, CDR2 SVGIG (reference sequence). V shed 5 bases and J 0 bases; nucleotides not matched to a gene: 4. CDR3 sequence: CAWEGTNSYNEQFF. In nucleotides, the CDR3 is TGTGCCTGGGAGGGGACTAACTCCTACAATGAGCAGTTCTTC.

The chain is built from TRBV6-1 and TRBJ1-5; 7 bases fit TRBD1. Germline CDR1 is MNHNS and CDR2 is SASEGT. CDR3 length equals 16 residues. The ends lost 7 bases at V and 5 bases at J; junction bases unmatched: 14. The CDR3 region has the DNA TGTGCCAGCACGAGGATGGTACAGGGGATGGATCAGCCCCAGCATTTT. This encodes CASTRMVQGMDQPQHF.

The gene calls are TRBV2 and TRBJ2-7, with D perhaps matching TRBD2 (5 bases). The CDR3 has 14 amino acids. V lost 10 bases and J 7 bases, leaving 23 bases between the germline ends. Per germline, CDR1 SNHLY and CDR2 FYNNEI. The CDR3 protein is CAISGVSQQREQYF. The DNA for the CDR3 is TGTGCCATCTCCGGGGTCTCCCAACAGCGGGAGCAGTACTTC.

In its sample, this clonotype was seen a few times. This rearrangement joins TRBV3-1 to TRBJ2-1; possibly TRBD2 for D (5 bases). This CDR3 comprises 15 residues. Germline V gene data show CDR1 as LGHDT and CDR2 as YNNKEL (reference sequence). The V and J ends lost 7 bases and 0 bases respectively, with 13 bases between them. In DNA form, the CDR3 reads TGTGCCAGCATGAAAAGCGGTAGCTCCTACAATGAGCAGTTCTTC. It encodes CASMKSGSSYNEQFF.

This clonotype turned up a few times. V and J are TRBV15 and TRBJ2-1, with D possibly being TRBD2 (6 bases). The CDR3 is 15 amino acids. CDR1 LNHNV and CDR2 YYDKDF come from the germline V gene (reference sequence). V gave up 3 bases and J gave up 4 bases, with 13 bases separating them. The CDR3 sequence: CATSSDRSGYNEQFF. The CDR3 DNA follows: TGTGCCACCAGCAGCGACCGTAGCGGATACAATGAGCAGTTCTTC.

This clonotype was observed a few times. J is TRBJ1-1 and V is TRBV6-2 or TRBV6-3; tentative D call: TRBD1 (5 bases). This CDR3 has 15 residues. Germline CDR1 and CDR2: MNHEY and SVGEGT. With 6 bases removed from V and 1 base from J, the gap between germline ends came to 15 bases. CDR3 loop: CASSKVGRTNTEAFF. CDR3 coding DNA: TGTGCCAGCAGCAAAGTGGGACGGACGAACACTGAAGCTTTCTTT.

This clonotype was seen many times. The CDR3 is CASSPGQRASTDTQYF. The CDR3 bases are TGTGCCAGCAGCCCCGGACAGCGTGCTAGCACAGATACGCAGTATTTT. The J gene is TRBJ2-3, the V gene TRBV7-9; TRBD1 might be the D (6 bases). V shed 5 bases and J shed 0 bases, with 15 bases lying between them. The CDR3 is made up of 16 amino acids. CDR1 and CDR2 (germline): SEHNR, FQNEAQ (reference sequence).

This chain joins TRBV5-4 and TRBJ2-3; 12 positions match TRBD1. The trim removed 1 base at V and 1 base at J, leaving 4 bases unmatched. This CDR3 is 17 amino acids long. The germline gives CDR1 SGHNT, CDR2 YYREEE (reference sequence). The DNA for the CDR3 is TGTGCCAGCAGCTTGAGGGACAGGGGGCTTGGCACAGATACGCAGTATTTT. Protein sequence: CASSLRDRGLGTDTQYF.

This clonotype is large in the sample. The gene calls are TRBV6-1 and TRBJ1-1; D perhaps matches TRBD1 (5 bases). V lost 4 bases and J lost 5, with 17 bases in between. Germline V lookup: CDR1 MNHNS, CDR2 SASEGT. The CDR3 totals 15 residues. CDR3 protein: CASSGAGLGWTEAFF. The CDR3 DNA reads as TGTGCCAGCAGTGGGGCAGGGTTAGGATGGACTGAAGCTTTCTTT.

This clonotype was found a few times. The chain joins TRBV5-6 to TRBJ2-6; D is unclear. There are 15 residues in the CDR3. The V gene lost 5 bases and the J gene lost 2 bases, with 11 bases spanning the gap. Germline CDR1 reads SGHDT; CDR2 reads YYEEEE. CDR3 in amino acids: CASSLRAAGANVLTF. For the CDR3, the DNA is TGTGCCAGCAGTCTACGGGCCGCTGGGGCCAACGTCCTGACTTTC. The whole variable domain, filled in from reference TRBV5-6 and TRBJ2-6, reads DAGVTQSPTHLIKTRGQQVTLRCSPKSGHDTVSWYQQALGQGPQFIFQYYEEEERQRGNFPDRFSGHQFPNYSSELNVNALLLGDSALYLCASSLRAAGANVLTFGAGSRLTVL.

The chain has TRBV25-1 and TRBJ2-5; D is possibly TRBD2 (5 bases). The germline V and J ends were trimmed by 4 bases and 5 bases, with 14 bases remaining between them. Germline CDR1 reads MGHDK; CDR2 reads SYGVNS. The CDR3 totals 14 residues. The CDR3 coding sequence is TGTGCCAGCAGTGTACTAGGCCCTGTGGAGACCCAGTACTTC. Its protein product is CASSVLGPVETQYF.

The rearrangement uses TRBV11-2 and TRBJ2-7; tentatively, D is TRBD1 (5 bases). Germline V lookup: CDR1 SGHAT, CDR2 FQNNGV. V lost 5 bases and J lost 3, with 17 bases in between. The CDR3 contains 15 residues. Here the CDR3 DNA reads TGTGCCAGCAGCCCCCCGGGCCCTAGGGGCTACGAGCAGTACTTC. This sequence encodes CASSPPGPRGYEQYF.

The CDR3 DNA follows: TGTGCCAGCAGTTACTCCCCAGGACAGCTGAACACTGAAGCTTTCTTT. Amino acid sequence: CASSYSPGQLNTEAFF. The chain uses TRBV6-2 or TRBV6-3 and TRBJ1-1; D may be TRBD1 (6 bases). Germline V CDR1 and CDR2: MNHEY, SVGEGT. The CDR3 is 16 amino acids. V lost 0 bases to trimming and J lost 0 bases, with 11 bases between them.

This chain connects TRBV6-5 to TRBJ2-2, with D uncertain. Germline CDR1 is MNHEY and CDR2 is SVGAGI. V dropped 3 bases and J dropped 2 bases, with 7 bases sitting between them. CDR3 length: 14 amino acids. The CDR3 sequence: CASSYSKNTGELFF. The CDR3 DNA sequence: TGTGCCAGCAGTTATTCCAAAAACACCGGGGAGCTGTTTTTT.

This clonotype was observed a few times. The rearrangement links TRBV15 to TRBJ1-2; D uncertain. V was trimmed by 4 bases and J by 2 bases, leaving 8 bases between them. CDR3 size: 13 residues. The V gene's germline CDR1 is LNHNV and CDR2 YYDKDF (reference sequence). The CDR3 DNA is TGTGCCACCAGCACGGACGCAAACTATGGCTACACCTTC. This gives the protein CATSTDANYGYTF.

This clonotype was counted only a few times. The J gene is TRBJ2-4, the V gene TRBV10-3; D unclear. This CDR3 region has 16 residues. V lost 6 bases and J 0 bases, leaving 15 bases between the germline ends. Germline loops: CDR1 ENHRY, CDR2 SYGVKD. For the CDR3, the DNA is TGTGCCATCAGACAAACCCCATGGGTAGCCAAAAACATTCAGTACTTC. It yields the protein CAIRQTPWVAKNIQYF.

This chain connects TRBV5-5 to TRBJ2-5, with TRBD1 as a possible D gene (6 bases). Germline V CDR1 and CDR2: SGHKS, YYEKEE (reference sequence). The CDR3 sequence is 14 residues long. V was trimmed by 4 bases and J by 1 base, leaving 11 bases between them. The CDR3 DNA is TGTGCCAGCAGCCTGGGGGCCACCCAAGAGACCCAGTACTTC. Its protein is CASSLGATQETQYF.

The chain links TRBV9 to TRBJ2-2, with D unclear. Trimming pared 4 bases from V and 6 bases from J, leaving 10 bases between. CDR1 SGDLS and CDR2 YYNGEE come from the germline V gene. The CDR3 has 13 residues. This CDR3 is CASSSDLAGELFF. The CDR3 nucleotides are TGTGCCAGCAGCTCCGACCTTGCCGGGGAGCTGTTTTTT.